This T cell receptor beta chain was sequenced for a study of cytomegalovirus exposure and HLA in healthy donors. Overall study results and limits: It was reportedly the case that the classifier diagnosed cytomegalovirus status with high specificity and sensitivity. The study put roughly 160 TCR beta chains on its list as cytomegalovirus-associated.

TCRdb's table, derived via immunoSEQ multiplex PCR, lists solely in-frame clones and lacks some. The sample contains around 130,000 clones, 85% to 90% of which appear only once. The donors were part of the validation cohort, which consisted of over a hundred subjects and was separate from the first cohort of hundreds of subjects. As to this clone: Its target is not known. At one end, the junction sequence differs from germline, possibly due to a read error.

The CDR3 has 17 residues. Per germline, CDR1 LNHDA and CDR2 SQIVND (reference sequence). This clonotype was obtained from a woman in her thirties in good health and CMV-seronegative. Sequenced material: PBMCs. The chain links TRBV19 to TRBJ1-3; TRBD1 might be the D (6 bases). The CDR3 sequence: CASTILQGRVSGNTIYF. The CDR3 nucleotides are TGTGCCAGTACTATACTACAGGGTCGCGTCTCTGGAAACACCATATATTTT.